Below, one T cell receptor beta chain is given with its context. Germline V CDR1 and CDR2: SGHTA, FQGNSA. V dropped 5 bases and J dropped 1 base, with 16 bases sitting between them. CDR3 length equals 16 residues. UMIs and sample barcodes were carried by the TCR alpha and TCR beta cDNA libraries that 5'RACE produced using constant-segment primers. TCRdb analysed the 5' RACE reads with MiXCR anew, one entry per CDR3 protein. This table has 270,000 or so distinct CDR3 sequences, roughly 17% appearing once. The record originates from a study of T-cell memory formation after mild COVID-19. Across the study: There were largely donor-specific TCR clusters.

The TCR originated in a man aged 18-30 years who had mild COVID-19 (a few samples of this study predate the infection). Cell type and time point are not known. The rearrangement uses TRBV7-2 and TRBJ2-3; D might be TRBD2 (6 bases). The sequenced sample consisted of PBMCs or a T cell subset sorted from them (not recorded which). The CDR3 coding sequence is TGTGCCAGCAGCCCGCCGGGGGAGTCCGGCACAGATACGCAGTATTTT. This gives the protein CASSPPGESGTDTQYF. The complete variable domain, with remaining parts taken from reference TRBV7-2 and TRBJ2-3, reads GAGVSQSPSNKVTEKGKDVELRCDPISGHTALYWYRQSLGQGLEFLIYFQGNSAPDKSGLPSDRFSAERTGGSVSTLTIQRTQQEDSAVYLCASSPPGESGTDTQYFGPGTRLTVL.